These 26 T cell receptor beta chains came from one sample sequenced in a study of cytomegalovirus exposure and HLA in healthy donors. Vbeta (60) and Jbeta (13) primers were used in the PCR. TCRdb's table, derived via immunoSEQ multiplex PCR, lists solely in-frame clones and lacks some. This table holds about 120,000 clones, about 76% found once. Sequences were obtained from PBMCs. Receptors originate from a woman in her forties in good health and CMV-seropositive.

This clone was counted only a few times. Here the CDR3 reads CASSRDYGYTF. The CDR3 DNA follows: TGTGCCAGTAGTCGAGACTATGGCTACACCTTC. The chain has TRBV19 and TRBJ1-2; D is unresolved. V was shortened by 5 bases and J by 3 bases, with 4 bases between the two germline ends. The CDR3 has 11 amino acids. CDR1 LNHDA and CDR2 SQIVND come from the germline V gene (reference sequence).

The genes are TRBV9 and TRBJ1-5; D call uncertain. Germline CDR1 SGDLS, CDR2 YYNGEE. V was clipped by 0 bases and J by 8 bases, with 15 bases between them. The CDR3 consists of 15 residues. CDR3 region: CASSVGVGPSEPQHF. The CDR3 bases are TGTGCCAGCAGCGTAGGTGTGGGCCCATCAGAGCCCCAGCATTTT.

This clone was counted a single time. The chain uses TRBV7-9 and TRBJ1-2; unclear D gene. This CDR3 has 13 residues. Trimming stripped 2 bases from V and 8 bases from J, with 12 bases between. Germline values: CDR1 SEHNR, CDR2 FQNEAQ (reference sequence). CDR3 sequence reads: CASSLLGQVGYTF. Written as DNA, the CDR3 is TGTGCCAGCAGCTTACTCGGTCAGGTCGGCTACACCTTC.

The chain has TRBV5-1 and TRBJ2-7, with 10 bases aligning to TRBD1. The germline V gene has CDR1 SGHRS and CDR2 YFSETQ. V gave up 4 bases and J gave up 2 bases; unmatched junction bases: 15. CDR3 length: 18 residues. The CDR3 is CASSHAGTGVSPTYEQYF. CDR3 sequence (DNA): TGCGCCAGCAGCCACGCCGGGACAGGGGTGAGCCCAACCTACGAGCAGTACTTC.

Written as DNA, the CDR3 is TGCGCCGGCGGGGAGGTGGGGACAGGGGGCACTGAAGCTTTCTTT. Protein sequence: CAGGEVGTGGTEAFF. The chain employs TRBV5-1 and TRBJ1-1; TRBD1 matches at 11 bases. CDR3 length equals 15 residues. Germline lookup yields CDR1 SGHRS and CDR2 YFSETQ. V lost 10 bases, J lost 4 bases, and 12 bases stayed unmatched.

The DNA of the CDR3 is TGTGCCAGCAGCCTTCAAGGGGGGGCGTTGAACACTGAAGCTTTCTTT. It codes for CASSLQGGALNTEAFF. V is TRBV13 and J is TRBJ1-1, with D possibly being TRBD1 (6 bases). The CDR3 loop spans 16 amino acids. V was pared by 5 bases and J by 0 bases, with 16 bases between. CDR1 PRHDT and CDR2 FYEKMQ come from the germline V gene (reference sequence).

This chain links TRBV29-1 with TRBJ2-2, with D tentatively TRBD2 (6 bases). V lost 4 bases, J lost 6 bases, and 18 bases lay in between. Germline values: CDR1 SQVTM, CDR2 ANQGSEA. This CDR3 spans 15 amino acids. The CDR3 protein is CSVGGEERVSGELFF. The DNA of the CDR3 is TGCAGCGTTGGGGGGGAGGAGAGGGTATCCGGGGAGCTGTTTTTT.

The genes are TRBV28 and TRBJ1-2, with D maybe TRBD1 (6 bases). Between the trimmed V and J ends, which lost 7 bases and 8 bases, there was a span of 14 bases. This CDR3 has 12 residues. CDR1 and CDR2 from the germline V gene are MDHEN and SYDVKM. This chain's CDR3 is CASNQGRGGYTF. CDR3 DNA: TGTGCCAGCAATCAGGGGCGCGGGGGCTACACCTTC.

The CDR3 DNA reads as TGCGCCAGCAGAAGACTAGCGGGGATTTCTGGGGCCAACGTCCTGACTTTC. It encodes CASRRLAGISGANVLTF. The chain recombines TRBV5-1 with TRBJ2-6, with 11 bases lining up with TRBD2. CDR1 is SGHRS, CDR2 YFSETQ, per germline. V was pared by 5 bases and J by 1 base, with 5 bases of the junction left unmatched. This CDR3 spans 17 amino acids.

The V call is TRBV30, the J call TRBJ1-1; D perhaps matches TRBD1 (5 bases). V lost 5 bases to trimming and J lost 5 bases, with 15 bases between them. The CDR3 is made up of 13 amino acids. Germline V gene lookup returns CDR1 GTSNPN and CDR2 SVGIG (reference sequence). The CDR3 sequence: CAWEGVYRTEAFF. In DNA form, the CDR3 reads TGTGCCTGGGAAGGGGTATATAGAACTGAAGCTTTCTTT. The full variable domain, rest sourced from reference TRBV30 and TRBJ1-1, is SQTIHQWPATLVQPVGSPLSLECTVEGTSNPNLYWYRQAAGRGLQLLFYSVGIGQISSEVPQNLSASRPQDRQFILSSKKLLLSDSGFYLCAWEGVYRTEAFFGQGTRLTVV.

This clone came up a few times. The chain combines TRBV2 with TRBJ1-6, with a possible D match to TRBD1 (5 bases). Germline lookup yields CDR1 SNHLY and CDR2 FYNNEI. The CDR3 is 14 amino acids. Deletions cut 5 bases from V and 7 bases from J, with 12 bases between. The CDR3 sequence is CASSLVGLNSPLHF. CDR3 bases: TGTGCCAGCAGTTTGGTGGGACTCAATTCACCCCTCCACTTT. The full variable domain, rest sourced from reference TRBV2 and TRBJ1-6, is EPEVTQTPSHQVTQMGQEVILRCVPISNHLYFYWYRQILGQKVEFLVSFYNNEISEKSEIFDDQFSVERPDGSNFTLKIRSTKLEDSAMYFCASSLVGLNSPLHFGNGTRLTVT.

The V and J genes are TRBV5-8 and TRBJ2-5; 9 nucleotides agree with TRBD2. V trimming: 1 base; J trimming: 4 bases; junction bases outside the gene matches: 8. From germline, CDR1 is SGHTS and CDR2 YDEGEE. CDR3 size: 16 residues. The CDR3 nucleotides read TGTGCCAGCAGCTTGATCTTGCGGGGGGGTGGAGAGACCCAGTACTTC. This encodes CASSLILRGGGETQYF.

The chain couples TRBV30 to TRBJ2-3; the D gene is possibly TRBD1 (5 bases). CDR1 is GTSNPN and CDR2 is SVGIG in the germline V gene (reference sequence). The CDR3 runs 16 residues. Trimming shortened V by 0 bases and J by 2 bases, and 15 bases separated the two germline ends. Written as DNA, the CDR3 is TGTGCCTGGAGTGTCGAAGGGGCGCGGCTCACAGATACGCAGTATTTT. It is translated as CAWSVEGARLTDTQYF.

This chain links TRBV7-8 with TRBJ2-5, with D possibly TRBD2 on 6 matching bases. The CDR3 is 13 amino acids. From germline, CDR1 is SGHVS and CDR2 FQNEAQ. V lost 0 bases, J lost 4 bases, and 6 bases lay in between. CDR3 sequence: CASSLAGGETQYF. The DNA of the CDR3 is TGTGCCAGCAGCTTAGCGGGGGGAGAGACCCAGTACTTC.

J is TRBJ2-7 and V is TRBV5-1; TRBD1 might be the D (6 bases). V gave up 2 bases and J gave up 2 bases, with 11 bases separating them. CDR1 and CDR2 (germline): SGHRS, YFSETQ. The CDR3 sequence is 14 residues long. For the CDR3, the DNA is TGCGCCAGCAGCTTCGGCCAGGGGCCCTACGAGCAGTACTTC. It yields the protein CASSFGQGPYEQYF.

The chain joins TRBV7-6 to TRBJ1-2; 7 nucleotides align to TRBD1. Germline-derived CDR1 and CDR2 are SGHVS and FNYEAQ. The CDR3 extends over 15 amino acids. The J segment lost 2 bases and the V segment lost 5 bases, leaving 8 bases of the junction unmatched. The CDR3 nucleotides are TGTGCCAGCAGCCCTACCGGACAGGCCAACTATGGCTACACCTTC. Amino acid sequence: CASSPTGQANYGYTF.

The gene calls are TRBV6-1 and TRBJ1-5, with 7 positions matching TRBD1. Germline V CDR1 and CDR2: MNHNS, SASEGT. Trimming removed 6 bases from V and 1 base from J; junction bases left unmatched: 3. This CDR3 has 14 amino acids. This CDR3 reads CASRKDRSNQPQHF. The CDR3 DNA reads as TGTGCCAGCAGGAAGGACAGGAGCAATCAGCCCCAGCATTTT.

V gene TRBV15 combines with J gene TRBJ2-1; maybe TRBD2 (5 bases). CDR1 is LNHNV and CDR2 is YYDKDF in the germline V gene (reference sequence). Trimming took 3 bases from V and 7 from J, leaving 19 bases between them. The CDR3 runs to 16 residues. CDR3 in DNA: TGTGCCACCAGCAGCCCCCTTCGAGGTTCGGGGAATGAGCAGTTCTTC. Translated: CATSSPLRGSGNEQFF. Looking up the rest from reference TRBV15 and TRBJ2-1 gives the full variable domain: DAMVIQNPRYQVTQFGKPVTLSCSQTLNHNVMYWYQQKSSQAPKLLFHYYDKDFNNEADTPDNFQSRRPNTSFCFLDIRSPGLGDTAMYLCATSSPLRGSGNEQFFGPGTRLTVL.

This chain connects TRBV14 to TRBJ2-1; 8 bases fit TRBD1. With 2 bases clipped from V and 4 bases from J, the junction kept 7 bases outside the gene matches. The germline CDR1 and CDR2 sequences are SGHDN and FVKESK. The CDR3 spans 16 residues. The CDR3: CASSQNRDRPYNEQFF. The DNA for the CDR3 is TGTGCCAGCAGCCAAAACCGGGACAGGCCTTACAATGAGCAGTTCTTC.

The sample holds one count of this clone. The rearrangement uses TRBV5-1 and TRBJ1-4; perhaps TRBD1 as D (6 bases). CDR1 and CDR2 from the germline V gene are SGHRS and YFSETQ. Deletions cut 3 bases from V and 2 bases from J, with 11 bases between. The CDR3 runs to 15 residues. This CDR3 is CASSSQGWTNEKLFF. Written as DNA, the CDR3 is TGCGCCAGCAGCTCACAGGGCTGGACTAATGAAAAACTGTTTTTT. The whole variable domain, remainder taken from reference TRBV5-1 and TRBJ1-4, is KAGVTQTPRYLIKTRGQQVTLSCSPISGHRSVSWYQQTPGQGLQFLFEYFSETQRNKGNFPGRFSGRQFSNSRSEMNVSTLELGDSALYLCASSSQGWTNEKLFFGSGTQLSVL.

This clone was observed once. The chain employs TRBV6-4 and TRBJ2-3; 8 bases line up with TRBD2. CDR1 MRHNA and CDR2 SNTAGT come from the germline V gene. The CDR3 has 15 amino acids. The trim removed 3 bases at V and 3 bases at J, leaving 5 bases unmatched. Here the CDR3 reads CASSEMAGGTDTQYF. The CDR3, as DNA: TGTGCCAGCAGTGAGATGGCGGGGGGAACAGATACGCAGTATTTT.

This clone was seen many times. The gene calls are TRBV25-1 and TRBJ2-1; unclear D gene. The V end lost 1 base, the J end lost 1 base, and 8 bases lay between the germline ends. The CDR3 totals 15 residues. The germline gives CDR1 MGHDK, CDR2 SYGVNS. CDR3 sequence: CASSELGRSYNEQFF. The CDR3 DNA is TGTGCCAGCAGTGAATTGGGCCGTTCCTACAATGAGCAGTTCTTC.

A note on this clone: The same CDR3 is also encoded by other DNA sequences in this sample. The chain employs TRBV29-1 and TRBJ1-1, with D perhaps matching TRBD1 (6 bases). This CDR3 has 12 residues. Germline V CDR1 and CDR2: SQVTM, ANQGSEA. Deletions cut 4 bases from V and 1 base from J, with 7 bases between. CDR3 nucleotides: TGCAGCGTTGGGGGACAGAACACTGAAGCTTTCTTT. This codes for CSVGGQNTEAFF.

This chain links TRBV2 with TRBJ2-7; tentative D call: TRBD2 (5 bases). Germline-derived CDR1 and CDR2 are SNHLY and FYNNEI. This CDR3 comprises 13 residues. With 4 bases removed from V and 6 bases from J, the gap between germline ends came to 13 bases. The CDR3 here is CASSVRLGVEQYF. CDR3 DNA: TGTGCCAGCAGTGTCCGCCTCGGGGTCGAGCAGTACTTC.

The gene calls are TRBV6-4 and TRBJ1-2; D gene uncertain. Trimming removed 6 bases from V and 0 bases from J, with 2 bases in between. The CDR3 spans 11 residues. Germline assignment: CDR1 MRHNA and CDR2 SNTAGT. The CDR3 nucleotides read TGTGCCAGCAGCTCTAACTATGGCTACACCTTC. It encodes CASSSNYGYTF.

As DNA, the CDR3 is TGTGCCAGCAGCATCTACAGGGGGAGGGCTGAAGCTTTCTTT. Translated, it gives CASSIYRGRAEAFF. The genes are TRBV11-2 and TRBJ1-1; TRBD1 matches at 8 bases. Germline CDR1 is SGHAT and CDR2 is FQNNGV. V shed 5 bases, J shed 6 bases, and the junction held 8 bases outside the gene matches. The CDR3 covers 14 residues.